This T cell receptor (beta chain) comes out of a study of T-cell memory formation after mild COVID-19. V lost 2 bases to trimming and J lost 2 bases, with 10 bases between them. The length of the CDR3 is 14 residues. The germline gives CDR1 SGHRS, CDR2 YFSETQ. This clonotype occurred a few times. One entry per CDR3 protein results from TCRdb running MiXCR on the 5' RACE reads. This table holds about 270,000 distinct CDR3 sequences, 15% to 20% found once. This receptor was obtained from a man aged 18 to 29 who had mild COVID-19 (a few samples of this study predate the infection). Cell type and time point are not known. The chain couples TRBV5-1 to TRBJ2-5; D unclear. The sample taken for sequencing was PBMCs or a T cell subset sorted from them (not recorded which). CDR3 nucleotides: TGCGCCAGCAGCTTCCGAAGTGGGCAAGAGACCCAGTACTTC. Its protein product is CASSFRSGQETQYF.